One sample yielded the 14 T cell receptor beta chains listed below, sequenced in a study of CD8 T cells in Susac syndrome. It was with random hexamers that 0.5 to 1 ug RNA was reverse transcribed. TCRdb reprocessed the immunoSEQ multiplex PCR reads via MiXCR and lists one record per CDR3 protein. The table shows more than 250,000 distinct CDR3 sequences, with just over 90% occurring only once. The sequencing sample was made of CD4+ T cells from PBMCs. These receptors were taken from a human donor with multiple sclerosis.

The chain has TRBV20-1 and TRBJ2-4, with D possibly matching TRBD2 (5 bases). This CDR3 spans 13 amino acids. Germline CDR1 DFQATT, CDR2 SNEGSKA (reference sequence). V was clipped by 3 bases and J by 6 bases, with 12 bases between them. CDR3 residues: CSASLPGINIQYF. The CDR3 DNA sequence: TGCAGTGCTAGCCTCCCGGGGATAAACATTCAGTACTTC.

The chain employs TRBV19 and TRBJ2-1; 9 bases are a match to TRBD2. After removal of 6 bases from V and 5 bases from J, the junction contained 8 bases not matched to a gene. CDR1 and CDR2 from the germline V gene are LNHDA and SQIVND (reference sequence). The CDR3 contains 15 residues. Written as DNA, the CDR3 is TGTGCCAGTAGGGAGGGACTAGCTCGAAACAATGAGCAGTTCTTC. It yields the protein CASREGLARNNEQFF.

The chain recombines TRBV30 with TRBJ2-6; a possible D gene is TRBD1 (6 bases). The CDR3 sequence is 21 residues long. CDR1 is GTSNPN and CDR2 is SVGIG in the germline V gene (reference sequence). V lost 1 base to trimming and J lost 1 base, with 26 bases between them. For the CDR3, the DNA is TGTGCCTGGAGTGGGAAAGTTCAGAACAGGGTAAATTTGTCTGGGGCCAACGTCCTGACTTTC. It codes for CAWSGKVQNRVNLSGANVLTF.

V and J are TRBV5-1 and TRBJ1-1; a possible D gene is TRBD1 (6 bases). The germline V gene has CDR1 SGHRS and CDR2 YFSETQ. V dropped 1 base and J dropped 8 bases, with 9 bases sitting between them. This CDR3 is 12 amino acids long. CDR3 coding DNA: TGCGCCAGCAGCTTGTTTACAGGGGAAGCTTTCTTT. Amino acid sequence: CASSLFTGEAFF.

This chain joins TRBV19 and TRBJ2-7; TRBD2 might be the D (6 bases). CDR3 size: 14 residues. Trimming shortened V by 3 bases and J by 2 bases, and 11 bases separated the two germline ends. Germline loops: CDR1 LNHDA, CDR2 SQIVND (reference sequence). The chain's CDR3 is CASSIGGRTYEQYF. DNA of the CDR3: TGTGCCAGTAGTATTGGAGGGAGAACCTACGAGCAGTACTTC.

This sequence joins TRBV29-1 and TRBJ2-3; TRBD2 matches at 8 bases. CDR3 size: 17 residues. Per germline, CDR1 SQVTM and CDR2 ANQGSEA. V shed 2 bases and J 0 bases; nucleotides not matched to a gene: 10. The CDR3 sequence is CSVESSLAGPSTDTQYF. As DNA, the CDR3 is TGCAGCGTTGAAAGCTCCCTAGCGGGCCCTAGCACAGATACGCAGTATTTT.

V and J are TRBV20-1 and TRBJ2-3, with a weak D call TRBD2 (6 bases). V was shortened by 5 bases and J by 0 bases, with 15 bases between the two germline ends. Germline V gene lookup returns CDR1 DFQATT and CDR2 SNEGSKA (reference sequence). This CDR3 contains 15 residues. The chain's CDR3 is CSAWGDGSSTDTQYF. CDR3 DNA: TGCAGTGCTTGGGGGGACGGGTCTAGCACAGATACGCAGTATTTT.

DNA for the CDR3: TGCGCCAGCAAAGGCAGGGATAGCACAGATACGCAGTATTTT. Its translation: CASKGRDSTDTQYF. This chain joins TRBV4-1 and TRBJ2-3; tentatively, D is TRBD1 (5 bases). V dropped 7 bases and J dropped 0 bases, with 11 bases sitting between them. This CDR3 has 14 residues. CDR1 and CDR2 from the germline V gene are MGHRA and YSYEKL.

This clonotype appeared once. The chain uses TRBV7-8 and TRBJ2-7, with D possibly being TRBD2 (5 bases). Trimming removed 2 bases from V and 5 bases from J, with 10 bases in between. Per germline, CDR1 SGHVS and CDR2 FQNEAQ. This CDR3 is built from 13 residues. The CDR3 DNA is TGTGCCAGCAGCTTAAGCGGTCACGACGAGCAGTACTTC. It translates to CASSLSGHDEQYF.

The CDR3 loop reads CSARVWRRTGGTQYF. Here the CDR3 DNA reads TGCAGTGCTAGAGTCTGGAGGAGGACAGGGGGGACCCAGTACTTC. The rearrangement joins TRBV20-1 to TRBJ2-5, with 10 nucleotides matching TRBD1. V dropped 1 base and J dropped 7; count of bases not matched to a gene: 9. Germline V gene data show CDR1 as DFQATT and CDR2 as SNEGSKA (reference sequence). There are 15 residues in the CDR3.

CDR3 DNA: TGTGCCAGCAGCCCCGCGATTCAGCGGGGGGGTTACAATGAGCAGTTCTTC. This sequence encodes CASSPAIQRGGYNEQFF. This chain uses TRBV3-1 with TRBJ2-1, with 10 bases matching TRBD2. V gave up 4 bases and J gave up 4 bases; unmatched junction bases: 10. This CDR3 contains 17 residues. Germline V gene data show CDR1 as LGHDT and CDR2 as YNNKEL (reference sequence).

This clonotype was recorded once. V and J are TRBV28 and TRBJ1-5, with D unresolved. CDR1 and CDR2 (germline): MDHEN, SYDVKM. V was cut by 2 bases and J by 5 bases, with 13 bases left in between. The CDR3 has 15 residues. This chain's CDR3 is CASSLESVYDQPQHF. CDR3 DNA: TGTGCCAGCAGTTTAGAGTCAGTCTATGATCAGCCCCAGCATTTT.

This clonotype showed up just a few times. V and J are TRBV6-6 and TRBJ2-1; no clear D gene. The V end lost 2 bases, the J end lost 4 bases, and 9 bases lay between the germline ends. Germline assignment: CDR1 MNHNY and CDR2 SVGAGI (reference sequence). This CDR3 is 14 amino acids long. CDR3: CASSYQDGYNEQFF. The CDR3 region has the DNA TGTGCCAGCAGTTACCAAGACGGGTACAATGAGCAGTTCTTC.

The chain employs TRBV9 and TRBJ2-3; D not certain. The V gene's germline CDR1 is SGDLS and CDR2 YYNGEE. The CDR3 contains 15 residues. The V end was cut by 0 bases, the J end by 0 bases, with 8 bases between. The CDR3 here is CASSVGASSTDTQYF. DNA for the CDR3: TGTGCCAGCAGCGTAGGTGCCTCTAGCACAGATACGCAGTATTTT.